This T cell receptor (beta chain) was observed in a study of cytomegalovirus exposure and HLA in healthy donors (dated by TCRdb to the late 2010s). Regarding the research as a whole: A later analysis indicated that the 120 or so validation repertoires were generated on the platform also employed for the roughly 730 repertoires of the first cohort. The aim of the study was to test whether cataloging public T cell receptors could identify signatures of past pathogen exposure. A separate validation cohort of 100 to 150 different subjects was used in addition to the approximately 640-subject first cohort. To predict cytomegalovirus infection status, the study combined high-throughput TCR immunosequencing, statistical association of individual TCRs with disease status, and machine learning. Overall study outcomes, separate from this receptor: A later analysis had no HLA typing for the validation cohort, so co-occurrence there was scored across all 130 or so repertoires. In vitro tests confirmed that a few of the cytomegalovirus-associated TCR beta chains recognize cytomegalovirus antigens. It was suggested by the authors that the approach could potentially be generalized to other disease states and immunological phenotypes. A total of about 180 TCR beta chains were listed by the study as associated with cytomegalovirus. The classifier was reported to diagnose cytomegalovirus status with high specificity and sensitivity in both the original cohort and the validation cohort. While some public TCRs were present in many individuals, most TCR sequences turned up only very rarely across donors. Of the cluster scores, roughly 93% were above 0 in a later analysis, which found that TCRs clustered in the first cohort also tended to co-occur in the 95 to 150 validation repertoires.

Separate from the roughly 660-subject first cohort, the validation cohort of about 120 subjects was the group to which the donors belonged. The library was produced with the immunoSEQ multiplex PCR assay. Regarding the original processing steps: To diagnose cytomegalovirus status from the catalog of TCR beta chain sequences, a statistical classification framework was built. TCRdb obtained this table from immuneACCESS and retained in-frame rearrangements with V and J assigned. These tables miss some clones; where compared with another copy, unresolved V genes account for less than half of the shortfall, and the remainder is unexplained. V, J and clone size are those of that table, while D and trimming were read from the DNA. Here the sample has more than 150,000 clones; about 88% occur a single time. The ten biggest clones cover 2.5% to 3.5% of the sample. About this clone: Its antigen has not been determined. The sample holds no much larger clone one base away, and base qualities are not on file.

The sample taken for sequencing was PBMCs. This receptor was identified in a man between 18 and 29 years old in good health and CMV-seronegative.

This receptor has the CDR3 CASSAFQETQYF. The DNA sequence is as follows: TGTGCCAGCAGTGCCTTCCAAGAGACCCAGTACTTC. The sequence links TRBV25-1 to TRBJ2-5; the D gene lacks a confident call. CDR1 MGHDK and CDR2 SYGVNS were looked up in the germline V gene. Deletion took 4 bases off V and 1 base off J, with a span of 4 bases between the germline ends. From the cysteine up to the phenylalanine, the CDR3 has a length of 12 residues. Only CDR3 DNA remains: 36 bases, in frame from the first base.